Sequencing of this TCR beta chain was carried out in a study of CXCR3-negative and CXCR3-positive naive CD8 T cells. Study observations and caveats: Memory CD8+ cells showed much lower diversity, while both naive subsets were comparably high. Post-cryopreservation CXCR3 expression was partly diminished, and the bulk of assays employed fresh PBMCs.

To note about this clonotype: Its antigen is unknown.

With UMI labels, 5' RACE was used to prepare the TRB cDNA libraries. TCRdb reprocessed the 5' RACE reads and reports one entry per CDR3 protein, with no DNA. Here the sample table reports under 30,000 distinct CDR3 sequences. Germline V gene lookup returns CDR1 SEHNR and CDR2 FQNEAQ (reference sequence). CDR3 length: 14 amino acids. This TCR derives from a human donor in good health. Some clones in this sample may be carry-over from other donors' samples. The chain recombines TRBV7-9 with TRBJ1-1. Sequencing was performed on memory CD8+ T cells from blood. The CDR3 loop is CASRNRQMNTEAFF.